Below, 9 T cell receptor beta chains from the same sample are listed, as sequenced in a study of CD8+ T cells in alopecia areata. RNA was extracted and reverse transcribed into cDNA as the sequencing template. Clones were read by immunoSEQ multiplex PCR, and TCRdb kept only the in-frame ones, dropping some. This sample has about 250,000 clones, with around 67% found just once. Here the sequenced sample was CD4+ T cells sorted from blood, taken at week 0. The receptors originated from a human donor with alopecia areata.

The V call is TRBV4-2, the J call TRBJ2-5; 8 bases fit TRBD2. The CDR3 is made up of 14 amino acids. CDR1 is LGHNA and CDR2 is YNFKEQ in the germline V gene. V lost 6 bases and J lost 0; bases outside the gene matches: 3. The CDR3 here is CASSPSGYQETQYF. The CDR3 DNA reads as TGTGCCAGCAGTCCTAGCGGGTACCAAGAGACCCAGTACTTC.

Ten or more counts support this clone. This chain connects TRBV5-4 to TRBJ1-1; 9 bases align to TRBD1. CDR1 is SGHNT, CDR2 YYREEE, per germline (reference sequence). The CDR3 spans 15 residues. The trim removed 4 bases at V and 3 bases at J, leaving 7 bases unmatched. In nucleotides, the CDR3 is TGTGCCAGCAGCCCACCGGGGACAGGGTACACTGAAGCTTTCTTT. Protein sequence: CASSPPGTGYTEAFF.

For the CDR3, the DNA is TGTGCTAGTGAGGAGGGATCAGCGGGAGATGAGCAGTTCTTC. The encoded protein is CASEEGSAGDEQFF. The chain has TRBV12-5 and TRBJ2-1; 8 bases fit TRBD2. Germline loops: CDR1 LGHNT, CDR2 FRNRAP. With 7 bases clipped from V and 8 bases from J, the junction kept 10 bases outside the gene matches. The CDR3 totals 14 residues. The full variable domain, completed using reference TRBV12-5 and TRBJ2-1, is DARVTQTPRHKVTEMGQEVTMRCQPILGHNTVFWYRQTMMQGLELLAYFRNRAPLDDSGMPKDRFSAEMPDATLATLKIQPSEPRDSAVYFCASEEGSAGDEQFFGPGTRLTVL.

This chain uses TRBV29-1 with TRBJ1-1, with no clear D. The V and J ends lost 6 bases and 2 bases respectively, with 7 bases between them. CDR1 and CDR2 (germline): SQVTM, ANQGSEA. The CDR3 is made up of 11 amino acids. CDR3 amino acids: CSVGYNTEAFF. In DNA, the CDR3 is TGCAGCGTCGGCTATAACACTGAAGCTTTCTTT.

This rearrangement joins TRBV30 to TRBJ2-7, with TRBD1 identical over 8 bases. Germline loops: CDR1 GTSNPN, CDR2 SVGIG (reference sequence). The CDR3 extends over 15 amino acids. V was clipped by 2 bases and J by 7 bases; unmatched bases: 13. CDR3 protein: CAWSPGTGPTREQYF. The DNA of the CDR3 is TGTGCCTGGAGTCCCGGGACAGGACCAACTAGGGAGCAGTACTTC. Using reference TRBV30 and TRBJ2-7 for the parts outside the CDR3, the full variable domain is SQTIHQWPATLVQPVGSPLSLECTVEGTSNPNLYWYRQAAGRGLQLLFYSVGIGQISSEVPQNLSASRPQDRQFILSSKKLLLSDSGFYLCAWSPGTGPTREQYFGPGTRLTVT.

On this clone itself: This same CDR3 is encoded by further DNA sequences in the sample. The chain combines TRBV5-1 with TRBJ1-2; D is uncertain. The CDR3 runs 13 residues. The V end was cut by 0 bases, the J end by 2 bases, with 5 bases between. CDR1 and CDR2 (germline): SGHRS, YFSETQ. The CDR3 spells CASSLGPNYGYTF. CDR3 coding DNA: TGCGCCAGCAGCTTGGGACCCAACTATGGCTACACCTTC.

The rearrangement joins TRBV5-1 to TRBJ2-7; D may be TRBD2 (6 bases). Deletions cut 4 bases from V and 5 bases from J, with 13 bases between. CDR1 SGHRS and CDR2 YFSETQ come from the germline V gene. The CDR3 extends over 13 amino acids. CDR3 residues: CASSPRGNHEQYF. CDR3 sequence (DNA): TGCGCCAGCAGCCCTCGGGGGAACCACGAGCAGTACTTC.

This chain joins TRBV5-1 and TRBJ2-5, with D tentatively TRBD1 (6 bases). Germline V gives CDR1 SGHRS, CDR2 YFSETQ. This CDR3 is 14 amino acids long. V lost 3 bases and J lost 0, with 9 bases in between. The CDR3 sequence is CASSYGTYQETQYF. The CDR3 DNA sequence: TGCGCCAGCAGCTACGGGACATACCAAGAGACCCAGTACTTC.

The chain links TRBV19 to TRBJ2-5; TRBD1 matches at 9 bases. Germline trimming cut 4 bases from V and 6 bases from J; bases unmatched to any gene: 6. The CDR3 extends over 14 amino acids. From germline, CDR1 is LNHDA and CDR2 SQIVND (reference sequence). CDR3 coding DNA: TGTGCCAGTAGTACCACAGGGGGCTCGAAGACCCAGTACTTC. Encoded protein: CASSTTGGSKTQYF.